This TCR beta chain was obtained from a study of T cells in Graves' hyperthyroidism and ophthalmopathy. Whole-study context: Peripheral blood was obtained at initial diagnosis, preceding any treatment. Study-level points and caveats: Most expanded thyroid clonotypes above 0.001 also appeared in blood.

RNA transcripts gave rise to amplified TCR beta CDR3 regions. The HTBI primer set drove a first-round RT-PCR of the TCR CDR3. Via MiXCR, TCRdb re-called the multiplex PCR reads, giving one row per CDR3 protein. The data show about 300,000 distinct CDR3 sequences, with roughly a fifth seen just once and 35% to 45% held by the top ten. This CDR3 comprises 14 residues. In germline, CDR1 is KGHSH, CDR2 LQKENI. V lost 2 bases to trimming and J lost 3 bases; unmatched junction nucleotides: 3. Comment on this clonotype: The antigen remains undetermined.

Patients were excluded for uncontrolled infection, other autoimmune disease, pregnancy or lactation. PBMCs were collected from an approximately 10 ml volume of fresh peripheral blood. This rearrangement joins TRBV18 to TRBJ1-2, with 7 positions matching TRBD1. Sample: blood. This receptor was obtained from a man in his forties or fifties with Graves' ophthalmopathy. CDR3 DNA sequence: TGTGCCAGCTCACCAGGGACAGACCACTATGGCTACACCTTC. This codes for CASSPGTDHYGYTF. Combining the CDR3 with reference TRBV18 and TRBJ1-2 gives the whole variable domain NAGVMQNPRHLVRRRGQEARLRCSPMKGHSHVYWYRQLPEEGLKFMVYLQKENIIDESGMPKERFSAEFPKEGPSILRIQQVVRGDSAAYFCASSPGTDHYGYTFGSGTRLTVV.